One sample yielded the 20 T cell receptor beta chains listed below, sequenced in a study of vaccination and CD4 T cells after COVID-19. Treatment described: roughly 10-day PBMC culture with coronavirus spike peptide pools or control peptides (ViraFEST assay). These receptors have no identified antigens. The Oncomine TCR Beta short-read assay was applied to DNA of cultured CD4+ T cells. TCRdb used MiXCR to reprocess the PCR reads, holding one entry per CDR3 protein. In the table there are about 13,000 distinct CDR3 sequences, 40% to 65% of which are singletons. The sequencing input was CD4+ T cells from blood, cultured in vitro. These TCRs come from a human donor who had recovered from COVID-19.

This rearrangement joins TRBV7-8 to TRBJ1-5; no clear D gene. The V gene lost 4 bases and the J gene lost 7 bases, with 11 bases spanning the gap. The CDR3 is made up of 13 amino acids. In germline, CDR1 is SGHVS, CDR2 FQNEAQ. CDR3 sequence: CASSSRPEQPQHF. CDR3 DNA sequence: TGTGCCAGCAGCTCGCGACCGGAACAGCCCCAGCATTTT. The full variable domain, completed using reference TRBV7-8 and TRBJ1-5, is GAGVSQSPRYKVAKRGQDVALRCDPISGHVSLFWYQQALGQGPEFLTYFQNEAQLDKSGLPSDRFFAERPEGSVSTLKIQRTQQEDSAVYLCASSSRPEQPQHFGDGTRLSIL.

The chain combines TRBV6-1 with TRBJ1-5; weak D call: TRBD1 (6 bases). The CDR3 contains 15 residues. V shed 0 bases and J shed 3 bases, with 9 bases lying between them. The germline V gene has CDR1 MNHNS and CDR2 SASEGT. CDR3 nucleotide sequence: TGTGCCAGCAGTGAAGCTCCGGGGGCCAATCAGCCCCAGCATTTT. Translation gives CASSEAPGANQPQHF.

The chain combines TRBV20-1 with TRBJ2-7; possible D gene TRBD1, 6 bases. V lost 7 bases, J lost 0 bases, and 7 bases lay in between. Germline CDR1 is DFQATT and CDR2 is SNEGSKA (reference sequence). This CDR3 has 11 amino acids. CDR3 bases: TGCAGTGGGGACAACTCCTACGAGCAGTACTTC. Translating gives CSGDNSYEQYF.

The chain couples TRBV6-4 to TRBJ2-2; 8 bases agree with TRBD2. CDR1 MRHNA and CDR2 SNTAGT come from the germline V gene. Trimming removed 2 bases from V and 4 bases from J; junction bases left unmatched: 0. The CDR3 loop spans 14 amino acids. CDR3 coding DNA: TGTGCCAGCAGTGACGGACTAGCCACCGGGGAGCTGTTTTTT. Its translation is CASSDGLATGELFF.

This chain uses TRBV20-1 with TRBJ1-5; D remains ambiguous. The CDR3 has 12 residues. With 3 bases removed from V and 1 base from J, the gap between germline ends came to 4 bases. Germline-derived CDR1 and CDR2 are DFQATT and SNEGSKA (reference sequence). In DNA, the CDR3 is TGCAGTGCTAGCCGAAGCAATCAGCCCCAGCATTTT. It specifies CSASRSNQPQHF.

Only a few counts were recorded for this clonotype. The chain recombines TRBV7-2 with TRBJ2-7; 14 nucleotides agree with TRBD2. CDR3 length: 16 amino acids. Germline V gene sequence: CDR1 SGHTA, CDR2 FQGNSA. J gave up 6 bases and V 4 bases, and 8 bases lay outside the gene matches. The CDR3 loop reads CASSSGLAGVRGEQYF. In DNA form, the CDR3 reads TGTGCCAGCAGCTCGGGACTAGCGGGAGTCCGGGGCGAGCAGTACTTC.

The V and J genes are TRBV6-2 or TRBV6-3 and TRBJ2-1; TRBD1 matches 9 bases. The length of the CDR3 is 14 residues. Germline lookup yields CDR1 MNHEY and CDR2 SVGEGT. V shed 6 bases and J 2 bases; nucleotides not matched to a gene: 2. The CDR3, as DNA: TGTGCCAGCAGGGACAGGGGCACCTACAATGAGCAGTTCTTC. Its protein is CASRDRGTYNEQFF.

This clonotype was observed a handful of times. The J gene is TRBJ2-3, the V gene TRBV6-2 or TRBV6-3, with D hard to call. In germline, CDR1 is MNHEY, CDR2 SVGEGT. The CDR3 is made up of 12 amino acids. Trimming removed 1 base from V and 2 bases from J, with 1 base in between. The CDR3 reads CASSYFTDTQYF. Written as DNA, the CDR3 is TGTGCCAGCAGTTACTTCACAGATACGCAGTATTTT.

This chain links TRBV10-3 with TRBJ2-2; TRBD1 might be the D (6 bases). CDR1 ENHRY and CDR2 SYGVKD come from the germline V gene. The CDR3 is 13 amino acids. Trimming removed 10 bases at V and 4 bases at J, with 13 bases between. The CDR3, as DNA: TGTGCCACCCGGGACATTAGCACCGGGGAGCTGTTTTTT. Translated, it gives CATRDISTGELFF.

V and J are TRBV4-1 and TRBJ1-1; perhaps TRBD1 as D (5 bases). This CDR3 comprises 17 residues. CDR1 and CDR2 (germline): MGHRA, YSYEKL. Trimming removed 0 bases at V and 0 bases at J, with 14 bases between. DNA for the CDR3: TGCGCCAGCAGCCAAGACCCACACGGGGCGATGAACACTGAAGCTTTCTTT. Translating gives CASSQDPHGAMNTEAFF.

The chain joins TRBV2 to TRBJ2-3, with 8 bases aligning to TRBD1. Trimming removed 6 bases from V and 0 bases from J; junction bases left unmatched: 11. The CDR3 covers 17 residues. Germline V gives CDR1 SNHLY, CDR2 FYNNEI. The DNA for the CDR3 is TGTGCCAGCAGGCGTGTCCGGGACAGGACAAGCACAGATACGCAGTATTTT. Translation: CASRRVRDRTSTDTQYF.

This chain uses TRBV20-1 with TRBJ2-3, with a weak D call TRBD2 (6 bases). The ends were cut back, 3 bases at V and 1 base at J, with 8 bases in the middle. This CDR3 contains 13 residues. Germline V lookup: CDR1 DFQATT, CDR2 SNEGSKA (reference sequence). DNA of the CDR3: TGCAGTGCTAGGGTAGCGGGCACAGATACGCAGTATTTT. Its translation: CSARVAGTDTQYF.

This clonotype has a handful of counts. This sequence joins TRBV7-9 and TRBJ2-3; D possibly corresponds to TRBD2 (6 bases). Germline CDR1 and CDR2: SEHNR and FQNEAQ (reference sequence). The CDR3 is made up of 14 amino acids. Trimming took off 4 bases at V and 3 bases at J, with 11 bases between the two ends. DNA of the CDR3: TGTGCCAGCAGCTCCCCGGGACTTACAGATACGCAGTATTTT. Protein sequence: CASSSPGLTDTQYF.

In this sample, this clonotype turned up a few times. V and J are TRBV25-1 and TRBJ1-2; 9 bases are a match to TRBD1. V shed 6 bases, J shed 6 bases, and the junction held 8 bases outside the gene matches. CDR3 length: 14 residues. Germline loops: CDR1 MGHDK, CDR2 SYGVNS. The DNA of the CDR3 is TGTGCCAGCAGGTCCACCGGGACAGGGCATGGCTACACCTTC. This translates into CASRSTGTGHGYTF.

As DNA, the CDR3 is TGTGCCACCAGTGAGGACAGCACCGGGGAGCTGTTTTTT. It codes for CATSEDSTGELFF. The chain recombines TRBV24-1 with TRBJ2-2; possibly TRBD1 for D (6 bases). The CDR3 has 13 amino acids. Germline CDR1 and CDR2: KGHDR and SFDVKD. With 4 bases removed from V and 4 bases from J, the gap between germline ends came to 6 bases.

The chain carries TRBV11-2 and TRBJ2-1; 12 bases are shared with TRBD2. The CDR3 length is 15 residues. CDR1 and CDR2 from the germline V gene are SGHAT and FQNNGV. Trimming took 5 bases from V and 15 from J; bases not matched to a gene: 14. CDR3 DNA: TGTGCCAGCAGCCAACCGAAGACTAGCGGGAGATATCGGTTCTTC. Encoded protein: CASSQPKTSGRYRFF.

V gene TRBV20-1 combines with J gene TRBJ2-3; the D gene is possibly TRBD1 (6 bases). The germline V and J ends were trimmed by 2 bases and 3 bases, with 15 bases remaining between them. CDR3 length equals 15 residues. Germline V gene sequence: CDR1 DFQATT, CDR2 SNEGSKA (reference sequence). The CDR3 DNA reads as TGCAGTGCTAGACCGGGACACCTGAGTACAGATACGCAGTATTTT. Protein: CSARPGHLSTDTQYF.

The chain is built from TRBV6-1 and TRBJ2-7, with 8 bases that match TRBD1. After removal of 6 bases from V and 4 bases from J, the junction contained 11 bases not matched to a gene. Per germline, CDR1 MNHNS and CDR2 SASEGT. This CDR3 has 15 residues. DNA of the CDR3: TGTGCCAGCAGACAGGGGGTTTGGCTTGGGTACGAGCAGTACTTC. It encodes CASRQGVWLGYEQYF.

The chain carries TRBV2 and TRBJ2-3; the match to TRBD2 covers 10 bases. CDR3 size: 15 residues. Trimming at V came to 6 bases and at J to 6 bases, leaving 9 bases not matched to a gene. The germline CDR1 and CDR2 sequences are SNHLY and FYNNEI. CDR3 sequence (DNA): TGTGCCAGCAGCCTGGGGACGGGACTAGCGGATACGCAGTATTTT. Residues: CASSLGTGLADTQYF.

This clonotype was seen a handful of times. The chain employs TRBV20-1 and TRBJ1-5; TRBD1 matches 10 bases. From germline, CDR1 is DFQATT and CDR2 SNEGSKA (reference sequence). CDR3 length equals 16 residues. V trimming: 3 bases; J trimming: 6 bases; junction bases outside the gene matches: 11. CDR3 DNA sequence: TGCAGTGCTAGGGCCGGGACAGGGGTTCGAATTCAGCCCCAGCATTTT. Translated, it gives CSARAGTGVRIQPQHF.